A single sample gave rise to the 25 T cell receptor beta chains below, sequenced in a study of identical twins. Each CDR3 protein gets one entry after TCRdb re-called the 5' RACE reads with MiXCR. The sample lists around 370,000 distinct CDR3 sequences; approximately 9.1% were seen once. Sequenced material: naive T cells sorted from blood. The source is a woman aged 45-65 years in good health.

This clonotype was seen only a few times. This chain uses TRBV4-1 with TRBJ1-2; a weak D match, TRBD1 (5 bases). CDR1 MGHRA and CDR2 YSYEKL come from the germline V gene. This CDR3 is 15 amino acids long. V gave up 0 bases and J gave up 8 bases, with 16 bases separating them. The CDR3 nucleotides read TGCGCCAGCAGCCAAGATCCAGGGACGAGGCAAGGCTACACCTTC. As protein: CASSQDPGTRQGYTF.

The CDR3 loop is CASSFQGLDTDTQYF. In DNA form, the CDR3 reads TGTGCCAGCAGCTTTCAAGGGCTCGACACAGATACGCAGTATTTT. V usage is TRBV11-3 and J usage is TRBJ2-3; unclear D gene. The V end was cut by 3 bases, the J end by 2 bases, with 12 bases between. The CDR3 length is 15 residues. Germline CDR1 SGHNT, CDR2 YENEEA. The full variable domain, with the rest looked up from reference TRBV11-3 and TRBJ2-3, is EAGVVQSPRYKIIEKKQPVAFWCNPISGHNTLYWYLQNLGQGPELLIRYENEEAVDDSQLPKDRFSAERLKGVDSTLKIQPAELGDSAVYLCASSFQGLDTDTQYFGPGTRLTVL.

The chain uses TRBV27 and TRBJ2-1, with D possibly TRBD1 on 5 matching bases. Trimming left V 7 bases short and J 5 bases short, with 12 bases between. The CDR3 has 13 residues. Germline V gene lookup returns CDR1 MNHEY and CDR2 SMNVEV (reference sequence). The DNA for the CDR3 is TGTGCCAGCACCTATAAAGGGGACAATGAGCAGTTCTTC. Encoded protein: CASTYKGDNEQFF.

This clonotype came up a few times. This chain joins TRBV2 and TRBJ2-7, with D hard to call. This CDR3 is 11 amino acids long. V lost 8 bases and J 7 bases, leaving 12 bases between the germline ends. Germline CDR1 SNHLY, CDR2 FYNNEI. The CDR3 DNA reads TGTGCCAGCGCTCCCTATGATGAGCAGTACTTC. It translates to CASAPYDEQYF.

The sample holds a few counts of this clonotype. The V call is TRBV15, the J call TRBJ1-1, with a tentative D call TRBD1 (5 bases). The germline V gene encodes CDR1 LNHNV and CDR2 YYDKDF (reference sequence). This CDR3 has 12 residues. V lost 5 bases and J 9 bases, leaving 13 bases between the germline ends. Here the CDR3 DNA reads TGTGCCACCAGCCGAAGGGACGGCCAAGCTTTCTTT. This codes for CATSRRDGQAFF. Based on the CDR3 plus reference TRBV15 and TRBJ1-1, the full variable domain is DAMVIQNPRYQVTQFGKPVTLSCSQTLNHNVMYWYQQKSSQAPKLLFHYYDKDFNNEADTPDNFQSRRPNTSFCFLDIRSPGLGDTAMYLCATSRRDGQAFFGQGTRLTVV.

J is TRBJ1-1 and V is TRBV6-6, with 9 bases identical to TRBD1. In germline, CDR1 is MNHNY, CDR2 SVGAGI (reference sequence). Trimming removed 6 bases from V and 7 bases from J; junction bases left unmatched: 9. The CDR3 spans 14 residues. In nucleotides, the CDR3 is TGTGCCAGCAGCCGAGGACAGGGGATGGGTGAAGCTTTCTTT. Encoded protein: CASSRGQGMGEAFF.

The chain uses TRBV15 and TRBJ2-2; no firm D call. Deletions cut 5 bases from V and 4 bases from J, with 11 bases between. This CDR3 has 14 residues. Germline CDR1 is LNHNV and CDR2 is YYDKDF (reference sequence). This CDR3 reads CATSGKFGTGELFF. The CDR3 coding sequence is TGTGCCACCAGCGGAAAATTCGGCACCGGGGAGCTGTTTTTT.

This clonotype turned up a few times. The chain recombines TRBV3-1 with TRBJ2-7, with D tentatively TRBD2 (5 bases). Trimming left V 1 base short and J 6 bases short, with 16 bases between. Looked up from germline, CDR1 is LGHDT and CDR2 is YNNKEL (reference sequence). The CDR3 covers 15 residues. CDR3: CASSQGDKRIGEQYV. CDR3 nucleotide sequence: TGTGCCAGCAGCCAAGGAGACAAGCGGATAGGCGAGCAGTACGTC.

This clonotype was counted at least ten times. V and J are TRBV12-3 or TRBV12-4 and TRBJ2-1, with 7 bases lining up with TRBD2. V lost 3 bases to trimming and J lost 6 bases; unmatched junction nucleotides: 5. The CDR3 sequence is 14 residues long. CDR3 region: CASSFSRLANEQFF. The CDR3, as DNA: TGTGCCAGCAGTTTTTCCCGACTAGCCAATGAGCAGTTCTTC.

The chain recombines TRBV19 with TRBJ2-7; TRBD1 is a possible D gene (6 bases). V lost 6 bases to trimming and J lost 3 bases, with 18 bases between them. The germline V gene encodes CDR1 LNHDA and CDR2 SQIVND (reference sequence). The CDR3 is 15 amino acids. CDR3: CASRGTPGDLYEQYF. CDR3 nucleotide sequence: TGTGCCAGTAGGGGGACACCCGGAGACCTCTACGAGCAGTACTTC.

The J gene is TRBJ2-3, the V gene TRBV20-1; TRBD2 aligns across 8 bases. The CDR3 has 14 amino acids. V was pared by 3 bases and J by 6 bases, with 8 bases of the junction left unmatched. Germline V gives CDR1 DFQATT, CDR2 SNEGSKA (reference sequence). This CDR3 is CSARPGGGADTQYF. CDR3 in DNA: TGCAGTGCTAGGCCGGGGGGGGGAGCGGATACGCAGTATTTT.

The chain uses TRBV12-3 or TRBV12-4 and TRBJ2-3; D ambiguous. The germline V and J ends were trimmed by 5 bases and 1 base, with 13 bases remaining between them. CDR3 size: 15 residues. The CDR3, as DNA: TGTGCCAGCAGTAGACTGGTGTTCGGCACAGATACGCAGTATTTT. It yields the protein CASSRLVFGTDTQYF.

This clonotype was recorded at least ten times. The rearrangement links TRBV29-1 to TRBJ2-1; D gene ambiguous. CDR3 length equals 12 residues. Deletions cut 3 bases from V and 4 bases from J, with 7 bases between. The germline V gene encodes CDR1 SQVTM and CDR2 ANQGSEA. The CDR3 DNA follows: TGCAGCGTTGATAGGGCGTACAATGAGCAGTTCTTC. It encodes CSVDRAYNEQFF.

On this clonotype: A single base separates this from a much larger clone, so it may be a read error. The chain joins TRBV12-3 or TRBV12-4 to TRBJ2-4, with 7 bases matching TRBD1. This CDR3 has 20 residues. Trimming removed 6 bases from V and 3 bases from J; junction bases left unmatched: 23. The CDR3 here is CASSPLWTDRLKRGKNIQYF. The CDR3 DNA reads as TGTGCCAGCAGCCCGCTTTGGACGGACAGGTTAAAAAGAGGCAAAAACATTCAGTACTTC.

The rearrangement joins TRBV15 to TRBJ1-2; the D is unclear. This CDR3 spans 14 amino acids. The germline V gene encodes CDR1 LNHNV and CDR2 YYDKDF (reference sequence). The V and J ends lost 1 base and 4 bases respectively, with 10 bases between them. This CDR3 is CATSRGRVAYGYTF. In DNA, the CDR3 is TGTGCCACCAGCAGAGGACGGGTGGCCTATGGCTACACCTTC.

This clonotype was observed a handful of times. CDR3 sequence (DNA): TGTGCCAGCTCACCGGGGCTGCGGGAGGGCCTTATCACAGATACGCAGTATTTT. It specifies CASSPGLREGLITDTQYF. The gene calls are TRBV18 and TRBJ2-3, with 9 positions matching TRBD2. The CDR3 loop spans 18 amino acids. After removal of 3 bases from V and 2 bases from J, the junction contained 12 bases not matched to a gene. Germline assignment: CDR1 KGHSH and CDR2 LQKENI. The full variable domain, completed using reference TRBV18 and TRBJ2-3, is NAGVMQNPRHLVRRRGQEARLRCSPMKGHSHVYWYRQLPEEGLKFMVYLQKENIIDESGMPKERFSAEFPKEGPSILRIQQVVRGDSAAYFCASSPGLREGLITDTQYFGPGTRLTVL.

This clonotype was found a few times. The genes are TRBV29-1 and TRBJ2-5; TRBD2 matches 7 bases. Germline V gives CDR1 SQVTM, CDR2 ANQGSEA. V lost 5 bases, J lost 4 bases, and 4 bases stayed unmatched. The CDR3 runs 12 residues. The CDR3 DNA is TGCAGCGTTCGTTCGGGAGGAGAGACCCAGTACTTC. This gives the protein CSVRSGGETQYF.

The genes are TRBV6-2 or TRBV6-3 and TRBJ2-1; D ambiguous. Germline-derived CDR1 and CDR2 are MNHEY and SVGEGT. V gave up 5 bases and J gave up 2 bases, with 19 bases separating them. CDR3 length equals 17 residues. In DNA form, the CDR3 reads TGTGCCAGCAGTGGCGTGATCGGCGGCGTTGCCTACAATGAGCAGTTCTTC. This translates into CASSGVIGGVAYNEQFF.

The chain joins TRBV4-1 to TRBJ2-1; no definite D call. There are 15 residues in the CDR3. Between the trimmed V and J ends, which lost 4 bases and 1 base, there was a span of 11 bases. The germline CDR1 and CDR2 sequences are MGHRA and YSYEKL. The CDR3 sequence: CASSRRVSSYNEQFF. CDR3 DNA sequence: TGCGCCAGCAGCCGAAGGGTGTCGTCCTACAATGAGCAGTTCTTC.

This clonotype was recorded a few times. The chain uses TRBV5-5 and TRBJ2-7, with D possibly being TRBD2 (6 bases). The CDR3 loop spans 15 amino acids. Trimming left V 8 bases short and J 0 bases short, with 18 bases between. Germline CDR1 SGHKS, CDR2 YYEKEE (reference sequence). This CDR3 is CARAWGDCYSYEQYF. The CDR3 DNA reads TGTGCCAGAGCTTGGGGGGACTGCTACTCCTACGAGCAGTACTTC.

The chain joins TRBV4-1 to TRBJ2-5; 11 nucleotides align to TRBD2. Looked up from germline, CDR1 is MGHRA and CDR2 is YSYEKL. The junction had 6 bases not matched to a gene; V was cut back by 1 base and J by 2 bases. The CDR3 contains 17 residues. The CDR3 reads CASSQVGLAGYQETQYF. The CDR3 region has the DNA TGCGCCAGCAGCCAAGTTGGACTAGCGGGTTATCAAGAGACCCAGTACTTC.

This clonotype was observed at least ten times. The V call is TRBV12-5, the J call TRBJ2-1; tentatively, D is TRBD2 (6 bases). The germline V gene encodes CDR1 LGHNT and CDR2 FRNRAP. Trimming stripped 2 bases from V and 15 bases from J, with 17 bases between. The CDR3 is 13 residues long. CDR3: CASGLSGLPRPFF. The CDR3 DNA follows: TGTGCTAGTGGTTTGTCGGGACTCCCCCGTCCGTTCTTC.

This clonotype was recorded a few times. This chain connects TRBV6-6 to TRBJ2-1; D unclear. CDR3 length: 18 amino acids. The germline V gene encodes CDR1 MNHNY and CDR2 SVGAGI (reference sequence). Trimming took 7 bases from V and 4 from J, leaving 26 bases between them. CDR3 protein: CASISGIGQLIGYNEQFF. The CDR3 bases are TGTGCCAGCATTTCGGGCATAGGTCAGTTAATAGGATACAATGAGCAGTTCTTC.

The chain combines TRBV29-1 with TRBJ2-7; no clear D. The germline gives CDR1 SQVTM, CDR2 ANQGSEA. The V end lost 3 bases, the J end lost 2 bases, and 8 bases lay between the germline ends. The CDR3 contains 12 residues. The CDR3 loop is CSVEDGAYEQYF. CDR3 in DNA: TGCAGCGTTGAGGACGGAGCCTACGAGCAGTACTTC.

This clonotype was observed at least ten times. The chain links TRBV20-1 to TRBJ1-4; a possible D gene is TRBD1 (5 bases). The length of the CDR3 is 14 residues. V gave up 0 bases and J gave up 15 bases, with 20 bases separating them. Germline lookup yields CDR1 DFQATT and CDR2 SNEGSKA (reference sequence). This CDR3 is CSARDPKTGGTVFF. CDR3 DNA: TGCAGTGCTAGAGATCCTAAGACGGGAGGGACGGTGTTTTTT.